A single sample is the source of the 28 T cell receptor beta chains below, sequenced in a study of T cell responses to AZD1222 COVID-19 vaccine. The protocol was immunoSEQ multiplex PCR, while the TCRdb copy is restricted to in-frame clones and leaves out a portion. The sample comprises about 96,000 clones, roughly nine tenths of which are singletons, and roughly 1.5% rests with the top ten. Material: peripheral blood, obtained on day 0 of AZD1222 vaccination. Every receptor here comes from an adult in good health.

The rearrangement uses TRBV4-1 and TRBJ1-6, with 9 bases lining up with TRBD1. Germline CDR1 and CDR2: MGHRA and YSYEKL. This CDR3 is 16 amino acids long. V shed 3 bases and J 6 bases; nucleotides not matched to a gene: 6. The CDR3 region is CASSQHPGQGNSPLHF. Here the CDR3 DNA reads TGCGCCAGCAGCCAGCACCCGGGACAGGGTAATTCACCCCTCCACTTT.

This rearrangement joins TRBV10-3 to TRBJ2-3; no clear D. The CDR3 is 16 amino acids. Germline-derived CDR1 and CDR2 are ENHRY and SYGVKD. Trimming removed 6 bases from V and 1 base from J, with 17 bases in between. CDR3 region: CAIREGMGTGTDTQYF. The CDR3 DNA reads TGTGCCATCAGGGAAGGGATGGGCACAGGCACAGATACGCAGTATTTT.

V usage is TRBV25-1 and J usage is TRBJ1-2, with TRBD1 matching 11 bases. Germline V gives CDR1 MGHDK, CDR2 SYGVNS. The length of the CDR3 is 14 residues. The ends lost 5 bases at V and 10 bases at J; junction bases unmatched: 9. CDR3 amino acids: CASSPDRGQVNYTF. The CDR3 nucleotides are TGTGCCAGCAGTCCGGACAGGGGGCAAGTCAACTACACCTTC.

This chain connects TRBV5-5 to TRBJ1-2; 7 nucleotides match TRBD1. Germline CDR1 and CDR2: SGHKS and YYEKEE (reference sequence). This CDR3 is 17 amino acids long. J lost 2 bases, V lost 1 base, and 11 bases had no gene match. The CDR3 loop is CASSLSHPGGVNYGYTF. The CDR3 DNA reads as TGTGCCAGCAGCTTGTCCCACCCAGGGGGAGTAAACTATGGCTACACCTTC.

This clone was seen only once. This chain uses TRBV29-1 with TRBJ1-3; the match to TRBD1 covers 7 bases. The germline V gene has CDR1 SQVTM and CDR2 ANQGSEA. The CDR3 consists of 14 residues. V gave up 5 bases and J gave up 0 bases; unmatched junction bases: 4. In DNA, the CDR3 is TGCAGCGTTCGGACAGGAAACTCTGGAAACACCATATATTTT. Residues: CSVRTGNSGNTIYF. Full variable domain (rest looked up from reference TRBV29-1 and TRBJ1-3): SAVISQKPSRDICQRGTSLTIQCQVDSQVTMMFWYRQQPGQSLTLIATANQGSEATYESGFVIDKFPISRPNLTFSTLTVSNMSPEDSSIYLCSVRTGNSGNTIYFGEGSWLTVV.

CDR3 in amino acids: CASRDREYGYTF. The DNA of the CDR3 is TGTGCCAGCAGGGACAGGGAGTATGGCTACACCTTC. V and J are TRBV2 and TRBJ1-2; the match to TRBD1 covers 8 bases. Looked up from germline, CDR1 is SNHLY and CDR2 is FYNNEI. The length of the CDR3 is 12 residues. Losses at the gene ends were 6 bases for V and 5 bases for J; bases not matched to a gene: 2.

The chain links TRBV6-5 to TRBJ2-5; 15 nucleotides match TRBD2. Per germline, CDR1 MNHEY and CDR2 SVGAGI. V lost 2 bases and J lost 13; bases outside the gene matches: 8. The CDR3 has 15 residues. The CDR3 sequence: CASSYTGLAGGRWYF. The CDR3 coding sequence is TGTGCCAGCAGTTACACGGGACTAGCGGGGGGCCGTTGGTACTTC.

The rearrangement links TRBV7-9 to TRBJ1-1; D is unresolved. Germline V gene lookup returns CDR1 SEHNR and CDR2 FQNEAQ (reference sequence). The CDR3 totals 14 residues. V lost 5 bases to trimming and J lost 4 bases, with 14 bases between them. This CDR3 is CASSRGILGTEAFF. CDR3 nucleotides: TGTGCCAGCAGCCGCGGGATATTGGGCACTGAAGCTTTCTTT.

The chain is built from TRBV28 and TRBJ1-6, with D perhaps matching TRBD1 (6 bases). CDR1 is MDHEN and CDR2 is SYDVKM in the germline V gene. This CDR3 has 12 amino acids. The V and J ends lost 4 bases and 9 bases respectively, with 7 bases between them. This CDR3 reads CASSWTVSPLHF. The CDR3 DNA reads TGTGCCAGCAGTTGGACAGTTTCACCCCTCCACTTT.

V gene TRBV3-1 (or the pseudogene TRBV3-2) combines with J gene TRBJ1-1, with unresolved D. This CDR3 has 14 amino acids. V lost 2 bases and J 1 base, leaving 8 bases between the germline ends. The germline CDR1 and CDR2 sequences are LGHDT and YNNKEL (reference sequence). CDR3 sequence: CASSQMWGNTEAFF. CDR3 coding DNA: TGTGCCAGCAGCCAAATGTGGGGGAACACTGAAGCTTTCTTT.

The chain carries TRBV5-1 and TRBJ2-5; D not resolved. The CDR3 has 11 residues. The V end lost 2 bases, the J end lost 5 bases, and 4 bases lay between the germline ends. The germline gives CDR1 SGHRS, CDR2 YFSETQ. The CDR3 sequence is CASSFKETQYF. CDR3 DNA sequence: TGCGCCAGCAGCTTCAAGGAGACCCAGTACTTC.

The rearrangement uses TRBV11-1 and TRBJ2-2; no clear D. V was shortened by 8 bases and J by 1 base, with 11 bases between the two germline ends. The CDR3 loop spans 14 amino acids. Per germline, CDR1 SGHAT and CDR2 FQDESV (reference sequence). The CDR3 region is CASGKSGNTGELFF. The CDR3 coding sequence is TGTGCCAGCGGTAAATCTGGGAACACCGGGGAGCTGTTTTTT.

The chain uses TRBV7-9 and TRBJ1-1; possible D gene TRBD1, 5 bases. The CDR3 loop spans 13 amino acids. Trimming cost V 3 bases and J 6 bases, with 11 bases left between them. Germline V gives CDR1 SEHNR, CDR2 FQNEAQ (reference sequence). CDR3 sequence reads: CASSFHGDPEAFF. The CDR3 nucleotides are TGTGCCAGCAGCTTTCACGGGGACCCTGAAGCTTTCTTT.

The chain carries TRBV30 and TRBJ2-2, with D perhaps matching TRBD1 (6 bases). V was trimmed by 8 bases and J by 2 bases, leaving 12 bases between them. CDR1 and CDR2 (germline): GTSNPN, SVGIG (reference sequence). This CDR3 is built from 13 residues. CDR3 sequence reads: CARQGRNTGELFF. Written as DNA, the CDR3 is TGTGCCCGTCAGGGGCGAAACACCGGGGAGCTGTTTTTT.

Only a few counts were recorded for this clone. This rearrangement joins TRBV7-3 to TRBJ2-1; no definite D call. CDR3 length: 14 residues. Trimming shortened V by 2 bases and J by 7 bases, and 12 bases separated the two germline ends. CDR1 and CDR2 from the germline V gene are SGHTA and FQGTGA. The CDR3: CASSLLGSGNEQFF. CDR3 nucleotide sequence: TGTGCCAGCAGCTTATTAGGTTCTGGGAATGAGCAGTTCTTC.

This chain connects TRBV20-1 to TRBJ2-1, with D tentatively TRBD1 (6 bases). V was cut by 3 bases and J by 5 bases, with 14 bases left in between. Germline values: CDR1 DFQATT, CDR2 SNEGSKA (reference sequence). The CDR3 length is 14 residues. As DNA, the CDR3 is TGCAGTGCTAGTGGGTCCCAGGGGAACAATGAGCAGTTCTTC. Residues: CSASGSQGNNEQFF.

The rearrangement uses TRBV7-9 and TRBJ1-1; no reliable D call. The CDR3 runs 13 residues. Germline V lookup: CDR1 SEHNR, CDR2 FQNEAQ (reference sequence). Trimming removed 2 bases at V and 1 base at J, with 5 bases between. Written as DNA, the CDR3 is TGTGCCAGCAGCTTATCGGGGAACACTGAAGCTTTCTTT. Translated, it gives CASSLSGNTEAFF.

This chain uses TRBV6-5 with TRBJ1-3, with 9 bases that match TRBD1. The junction had 6 bases not matched to a gene; V was cut back by 6 bases and J by 6 bases. The CDR3 is made up of 14 amino acids. Germline CDR1 reads MNHEY; CDR2 reads SVGAGI. CDR3 sequence: CASRPTGGANTIYF. CDR3 in DNA: TGTGCCAGCAGACCGACAGGGGGTGCAAACACCATATATTTT.

This sequence joins TRBV9 and TRBJ2-3; D gene uncertain. The ends were cut back, 0 bases at V and 3 bases at J, with 5 bases in the middle. The CDR3 is 13 residues long. CDR1 SGDLS and CDR2 YYNGEE come from the germline V gene. The CDR3 coding sequence is TGTGCCAGCAGCGTAGCTACGACAGATACGCAGTATTTT. This translates into CASSVATTDTQYF.

This chain links TRBV19 with TRBJ2-7, with TRBD1 matching 8 bases. The CDR3 spans 15 residues. Germline CDR1 LNHDA, CDR2 SQIVND (reference sequence). V was pared by 6 bases and J by 1 base, with 8 bases of the junction left unmatched. For the CDR3, the DNA is TGTGCCAGTAGCCTAGTCGGACAGGGATCCTACGAGCAGTACTTC. Its translation is CASSLVGQGSYEQYF.

The CDR3 here is CASSLRTWSSGGREQYF. For the CDR3, the DNA is TGTGCCAGCAGTTTAAGGACTTGGTCTAGCGGGGGTCGGGAGCAGTACTTC. The V call is TRBV28, the J call TRBJ2-7, with TRBD2 matching over 10 bases. V was clipped by 2 bases and J by 7 bases; unmatched bases: 14. The germline V gene has CDR1 MDHEN and CDR2 SYDVKM. The CDR3 has 17 amino acids.

The chain joins TRBV9 to TRBJ2-7; D is perhaps TRBD1 (6 bases). The V end was cut by 4 bases, the J end by 1 base, with 15 bases between. This CDR3 is 15 amino acids long. The germline V gene has CDR1 SGDLS and CDR2 YYNGEE. The CDR3 nucleotides read TGTGCCAGCAGCCCCCGGGACACTTCGTCCTACGAGCAGTACTTC. Encoded protein: CASSPRDTSSYEQYF.

This chain links TRBV4-3 with TRBJ2-1; D is unclear. V was shortened by 0 bases and J by 6 bases, with 21 bases between the two germline ends. Germline CDR1 and CDR2: LGHNA and YSLEER. The CDR3 length is 18 residues. CDR3 amino acids: CASSQDALPPTPSNEQFF. The CDR3 nucleotides read TGCGCCAGCAGCCAAGATGCACTACCCCCTACCCCTTCCAATGAGCAGTTCTTC.

The table lists this clone with a count of one. The V and J genes are TRBV9 and TRBJ1-1; D is unclear. CDR3 length: 14 amino acids. V dropped 1 base and J dropped 5 bases, with 12 bases sitting between them. In germline, CDR1 is SGDLS, CDR2 YYNGEE. The CDR3 bases are TGTGCCAGCAGCGTAATTAACGGTGGGACTGAAGCTTTCTTT. Protein sequence: CASSVINGGTEAFF.

The V gene is TRBV18, the J gene TRBJ2-7; TRBD2 agrees at 13 bases. Germline CDR1 is KGHSH and CDR2 is LQKENI. The CDR3 has 15 amino acids. The ends lost 6 bases at V and 2 bases at J; junction bases unmatched: 4. CDR3 bases: TGTGCCAGCTCTCCTACTAGCGGGGGGGCCTACGAGCAGTACTTC. The encoded protein is CASSPTSGGAYEQYF.

V gene TRBV15 combines with J gene TRBJ1-5; a possible D gene is TRBD1 (5 bases). Trimming left V 0 bases short and J 4 bases short, with 13 bases between. The CDR3 contains 16 residues. Germline assignment: CDR1 LNHNV and CDR2 YYDKDF (reference sequence). CDR3 loop: CATSRDLGELNQPQHF. The CDR3 DNA reads TGTGCCACCAGCAGAGATTTGGGGGAGTTGAATCAGCCCCAGCATTTT.

The chain combines TRBV7-9 with TRBJ1-2; D unresolved. The V end was cut by 0 bases, the J end by 0 bases, with 8 bases between. Germline CDR1 reads SEHNR; CDR2 reads FQNEAQ (reference sequence). CDR3 length: 15 residues. The CDR3: CASSLARATNYGYTF. CDR3 bases: TGTGCCAGCAGCTTAGCCCGGGCAACTAACTATGGCTACACCTTC. Filled out from reference TRBV7-9 and TRBJ1-2, the complete variable domain reads DTGVSQNPRHKITKRGQNVTFRCDPISEHNRLYWYRQTLGQGPEFLTYFQNEAQLEKSRLLSDRFSAERPKGSFSTLEIQRTEQGDSAMYLCASSLARATNYGYTFGSGTRLTVV.

V is TRBV28 and J is TRBJ2-7; TRBD1 matches at 7 bases. V shed 5 bases and J 8 bases; nucleotides not matched to a gene: 6. The CDR3 extends over 12 amino acids. Germline CDR1 is MDHEN and CDR2 is SYDVKM. The CDR3 region has the DNA TGTGCCAGCAGTGTCTACAGGGGCAAGCAGTACTTC. This sequence encodes CASSVYRGKQYF.